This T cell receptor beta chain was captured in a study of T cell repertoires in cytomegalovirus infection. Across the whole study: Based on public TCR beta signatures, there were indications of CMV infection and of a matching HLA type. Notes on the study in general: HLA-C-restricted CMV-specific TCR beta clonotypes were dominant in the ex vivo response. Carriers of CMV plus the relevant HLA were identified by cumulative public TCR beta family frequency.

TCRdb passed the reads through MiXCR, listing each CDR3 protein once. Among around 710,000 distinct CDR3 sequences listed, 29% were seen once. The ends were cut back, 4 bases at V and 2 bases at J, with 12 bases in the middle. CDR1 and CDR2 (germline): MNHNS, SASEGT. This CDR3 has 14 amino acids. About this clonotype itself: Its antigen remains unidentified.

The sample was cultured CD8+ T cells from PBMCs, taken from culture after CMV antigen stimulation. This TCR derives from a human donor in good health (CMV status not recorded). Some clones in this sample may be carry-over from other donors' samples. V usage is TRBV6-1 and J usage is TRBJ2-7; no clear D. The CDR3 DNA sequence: TGTGCCAGCAGTGCGGCGATGGTTGCCTACGAGCAGTACGTC. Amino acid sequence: CASSAAMVAYEQYV.